The entry below gives a single TCR beta chain sequence along with its context. The antigen remains undetermined. The data derive from a study of T cells expressing NK-cell markers. The overall study: Cells sorted as CD3+CD56+NKG2C+, CD3+CD56+NKG2C- and CD3+CD56-NKG2C+ T cells supplied the TCR beta repertoires. Notes on the study in general: These same clonotypes (in several donors) also led the CD3+CD56-NKG2C+ fraction. For 5 to 7 donors, the dominant NKG2C+ clonotypes made up roughly 1.0-7.5% of their CD8+ T cells. Uncertainty persisted over the HCMV specificity of expanded NKG2C+ T cell clones.

CDR3 length equals 16 residues. CDR1 is MNHEY and CDR2 is SMNVEV in the germline V gene (reference sequence). Reprocessing the 5' RACE reads, TCRdb reports a single entry for every CDR3 protein and omits DNA. The listing contains just under 150,000 distinct CDR3 sequences. The sequencing input was blood T cells: a sorted CD56 or NKG2C T cell subset, CD4+ or CD8+ T cells, or bulk PBMC T cells (not recorded which). The J gene is TRBJ2-1, the V gene TRBV27; the TCRdb D gene call, TRBD2, has no DNA to confirm it. The TCR was taken from a man aged 18 to 29 in good health. CDR3 sequence: CASGNTGTSGSSLQFF.